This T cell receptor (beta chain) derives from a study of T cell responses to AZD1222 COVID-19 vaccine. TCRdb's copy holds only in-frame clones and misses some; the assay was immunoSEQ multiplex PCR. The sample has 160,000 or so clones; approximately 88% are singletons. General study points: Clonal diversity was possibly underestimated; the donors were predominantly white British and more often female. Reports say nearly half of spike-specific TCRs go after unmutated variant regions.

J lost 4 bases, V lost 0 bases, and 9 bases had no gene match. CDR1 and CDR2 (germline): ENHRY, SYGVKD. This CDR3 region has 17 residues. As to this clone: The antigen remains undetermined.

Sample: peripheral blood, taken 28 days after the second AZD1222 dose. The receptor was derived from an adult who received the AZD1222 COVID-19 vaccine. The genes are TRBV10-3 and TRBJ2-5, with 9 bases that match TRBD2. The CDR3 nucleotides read TGTGCCATCAGTGAGTCGGAGTCTAGCGGGGCAGGAGAGACCCAGTACTTC. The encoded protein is CAISESESSGAGETQYF.